This note documents a single T cell receptor (beta chain) sequence. Its matching antigen is unknown. These data are taken from a study of cytomegalovirus exposure and HLA in healthy donors. General observations from the study: In a later analysis, HLA-associated beta chains showed higher expansion and lower generation probabilities than comparable chains. A later analysis reportedly found fewer N-insertions in an Asian-associated ancestry cluster than the roughly 730-donor mean.

The CDR3 totals 12 residues. Trimming removed 8 bases from V and 6 bases from J, with 10 bases in between. Germline V gives CDR1 ENHRY, CDR2 SYGVKD. This PCR relied on a set of 60 Vbeta primers and 13 Jbeta primers. Repertoires were generated with immunoSEQ multiplex PCR, while TCRdb's copy carries only in-frame clones and drops some. The table has about 180,000 clones, about 80% seen once. The sequence came from a woman aged 45-65 years in good health and CMV-seronegative. This sequence joins TRBV10-3 and TRBJ2-2; a weak D match, TRBD2 (6 bases). Sequencing was carried out using PBMCs. The CDR3 loop is CAIGGSAGELFF. In nucleotides, the CDR3 is TGTGCCATCGGGGGGTCGGCCGGGGAGCTGTTTTTT.